This TCR beta chain is drawn from a study of glioma-infiltrating T cells. Notes on the study in general: CDR3 overlap between tissue and blood was very small.

Using RNA template, CDR3s of TCR alpha and beta were amplified with iRepertoire arm-PCR. MiXCR, applied by TCRdb to the multiplex PCR reads, yields one record per CDR3 protein. The data show some 130,000 distinct CDR3 sequences, about 22% seen once. This clonotype occurred a few times. Its specificity is unknown. V lost 2 bases to trimming and J lost 6 bases; unmatched junction nucleotides: 6. Germline V gene data show CDR1 as MNHEY and CDR2 as SMNVEV (reference sequence). The CDR3 loop spans 16 amino acids. The TCR was taken from a human donor with low-grade glioma or glioblastoma, undergoing nonglioma brain surgery, or in good health (not recorded which). Sequencing was carried out using glioma tissue, nonneoplastic brain tissue, or PBMCs (not recorded which). This chain uses TRBV27 with TRBJ1-6; 8 bases match TRBD1. The CDR3 spells CASSLNTGGGNSPLHF. The DNA of the CDR3 is TGTGCCAGCAGTTTAAACACAGGGGGAGGTAATTCACCCCTCCACTTT.